Detailed here is one TCR beta chain. Antigen: not known. The germline gene is not matched at one end of the junction; a read error may be the cause. These data are taken from a study of cytomegalovirus exposure and HLA in healthy donors. Findings of the study overall: Excluded: some indistinguishable V segments such as TRBV6-2 and TRBV6-3. Analysis was carried out at a later point, and it linked a missense DCLRE1C variant to TCR beta V- and J-gene trimming.

Use of 60 Vbeta and 13 Jbeta primers characterized the PCR. Measured with immunoSEQ multiplex PCR; TCRdb has only the in-frame clones, and not every one. The profile covers 100,000 to 150,000 clones, with approximately 70% appearing a single time and more than 2.5% taken by the ten largest. The CDR3 is made up of 14 amino acids. The germline CDR1 and CDR2 sequences are MNHEY and SVGAGI. The chain has TRBV6-5 and TRBJ1-6, with D maybe TRBD1 (5 bases). The TCR comes from an older woman in good health and CMV-seropositive. Sequencing input: PBMCs. The chain's CDR3 is CASSLGQGDSPPHF. The DNA of the CDR3 is TGTGCCAGCAGCCTTGGCCAGGGCGATTCACCCCCCCACTTT.